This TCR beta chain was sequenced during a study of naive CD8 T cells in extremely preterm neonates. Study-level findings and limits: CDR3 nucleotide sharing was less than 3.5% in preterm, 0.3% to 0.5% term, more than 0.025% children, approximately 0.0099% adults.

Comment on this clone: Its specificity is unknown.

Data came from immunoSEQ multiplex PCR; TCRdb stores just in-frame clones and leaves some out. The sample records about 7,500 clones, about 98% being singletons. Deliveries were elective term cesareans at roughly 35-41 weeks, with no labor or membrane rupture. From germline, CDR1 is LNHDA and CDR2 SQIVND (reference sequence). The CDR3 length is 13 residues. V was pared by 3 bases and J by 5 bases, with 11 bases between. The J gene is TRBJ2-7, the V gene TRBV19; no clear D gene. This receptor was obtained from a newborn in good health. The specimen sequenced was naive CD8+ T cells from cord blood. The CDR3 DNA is TGTGCCAGTAGTATTGACGGGTCGCACGAGCAGTACTTC. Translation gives CASSIDGSHEQYF.